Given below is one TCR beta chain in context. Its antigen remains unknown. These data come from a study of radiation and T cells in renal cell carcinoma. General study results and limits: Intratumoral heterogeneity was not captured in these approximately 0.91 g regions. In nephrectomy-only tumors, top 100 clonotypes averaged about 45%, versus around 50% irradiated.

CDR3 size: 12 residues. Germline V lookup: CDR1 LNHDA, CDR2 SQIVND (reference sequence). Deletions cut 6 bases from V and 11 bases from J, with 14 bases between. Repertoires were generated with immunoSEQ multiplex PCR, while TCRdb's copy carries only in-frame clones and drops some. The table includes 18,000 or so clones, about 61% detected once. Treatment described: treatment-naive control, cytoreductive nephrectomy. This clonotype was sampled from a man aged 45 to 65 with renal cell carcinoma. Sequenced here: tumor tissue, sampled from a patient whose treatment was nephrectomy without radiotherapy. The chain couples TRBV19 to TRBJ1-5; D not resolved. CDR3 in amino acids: CASSPSPGAQHF. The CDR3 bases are TGTGCCAGTAGCCCTAGCCCGGGAGCCCAGCATTTT.